This T cell receptor beta chain was retrieved from a study of multiple sclerosis patients with progressive multifocal leukoencephalopathy. Sequencing was performed with immunoSEQ multiplex PCR; in TCRdb, only in-frame clones are kept and a portion is missing. The sample records tens of thousands of clones, 85% to 90% being singletons. Germline V lookup: CDR1 LNHDA, CDR2 SQIVND (reference sequence). The CDR3 covers 13 residues. Time point given: time of PML onset. Between 16 and 56 months of natalizumab therapy passed before PML developed in these natalizumab-treated patients. On this clone: A junction end diverges from the germline sequence, so it may reflect a read error. This sample includes further DNA sequences coding for the same CDR3.

The rearrangement joins TRBV19 to TRBJ1-1, with D hard to call. Sequenced here: PBMCs, sampled from a patient treated with natalizumab. This receptor was obtained from a woman aged 25 to 39 with progressive multifocal leukoencephalopathy. The CDR3 region is CASSIEGIAEAFF. CDR3 sequence (DNA): TGTGCCAGTAGTATTGAGGGAATAGCTGAAGCCTTCTTT.